These T cell receptor beta chains were read from a single sample in a study of blood T cell repertoires in COVID-19. Assay used: immunoSEQ multiplex PCR; TCRdb lists only in-frame clones, some missing. The sample contains about 59,000 clones, about 73% of which appear only once. The material sequenced was peripheral blood. These receptors were taken from a woman in her 70s with acute or convalescent COVID-19. Each CDR3 is given with its conserved first and last residue. A D gene is named only where the DNA matches it firmly. Expanded clones are given a class, and other clones once, few, many or no size at all.

CASSMYGTGNTIYF,TGTGCCAGTAGTATGTATGGCACTGGAAACACCATATATTTT,few,TRBJ1-3,NA,14,TRBV19
CAFNWADQPQHF,TGTGCCTTCAACTGGGCCGATCAGCCCCAGCATTTT,NA,TRBJ1-5,NA,12,TRBV6-4
CASSLEPDYGYTF,TGTGCCAGCAGCTTAGAACCGGACTATGGCTACACCTTC,few,TRBJ1-2,NA,13,TRBV7-9
CASSRQGGNTEAFF,TGTGCCAGCAGCCGGCAAGGAGGGAACACTGAAGCTTTCTTT,once,TRBJ1-1,NA,14,TRBV7-6
CASIPLGAGATEAFF,TGTGCCAGCATCCCCCTAGGGGCAGGGGCCACTGAAGCTTTCTTT,NA,TRBJ1-1,NA,15,TRBV6-6
CSVGGLVTDTQYF,TGCAGCGTGGGCGGGCTAGTGACAGATACGCAGTATTTT,NA,TRBJ2-3,NA,13,TRBV29-1
CASSLDGGLKTQYF,TGCGCCAGCAGCTTGGACGGGGGGCTTAAGACCCAGTACTTC,NA,TRBJ2-5,NA,14,TRBV5-1
CAISRTGENTEAFF,TGTGCCATCAGTAGGACAGGGGAGAACACTGAAGCTTTCTTT,NA,TRBJ1-1,TRBD1,14,TRBV10-3
CSVSLGQGNQPQHF,TGCAGCGTTTCCTTGGGACAAGGCAATCAGCCCCAGCATTTT,NA,TRBJ1-5,NA,14,TRBV29-1
CACQGQGVGGYTF,TGTGCCTGCCAGGGCCAAGGGGTAGGTGGCTACACCTTC,NA,TRBJ1-2,NA,13,TRBV30
CASSQDWDPGTGRGTIYF,TGTGCCAGCAGCCAAGATTGGGACCCCGGGACAGGCAGGGGCACCATATATTTT,many,TRBJ1-3,TRBD1,18,TRBV4-2
CSVEQVDGRQYGYTF,TGCAGCGTTGAGCAGGTAGACGGGAGGCAGTATGGCTACACCTTC,few,TRBJ1-2,NA,15,TRBV29-1
CASSLAEGPLYNEQFF,TGTGCCAGCAGCTTAGCGGAGGGTCCCCTTTACAATGAGCAGTTCTTC,once,TRBJ2-1,NA,16,TRBV13
CASSYGNRGYEQYF,TGTGCCAGCAGTTATGGGAACAGGGGCTACGAGCAGTACTTC,NA,TRBJ2-7,TRBD1,14,TRBV6-2/TRBV6-3
CASSLGDRGRNEQFF,TGTGCCAGCAGCTTAGGGGACAGGGGGCGGAATGAGCAGTTCTTC,NA,TRBJ2-1,TRBD1,15,TRBV7-9
CASSLVTGPTPRAFF,TGTGCCAGCAGCTTAGTAACAGGACCTACGCCAAGGGCTTTCTTT,NA,TRBJ1-1,NA,15,TRBV7-9
CASSSGLAVTTDTQYF,TGCGCCAGCAGTTCGGGACTAGCGGTTACCACAGATACGCAGTATTTT,NA,TRBJ2-3,TRBD2,16,TRBV10-1
CASSPTGVETQYF,TGTGCCAGCAGCCCGACAGGGGTTGAGACCCAGTACTTC,NA,TRBJ2-5,TRBD1,13,TRBV5-5
CSVGDSLNSPLHF,TGCAGCGTTGGGGACAGTCTCAATTCACCCCTCCACTTT,NA,TRBJ1-6,TRBD1,13,TRBV29-1
CAWVRSGGTEAFF,TGTGCCTGGGTCAGGAGCGGGGGCACTGAAGCTTTCTTT,NA,TRBJ1-1,NA,13,TRBV30
CASSVRQGGYEQYF,TGCGCCAGCAGCGTGCGACAGGGTGGGTACGAGCAGTACTTC,once,TRBJ2-7,TRBD1,14,TRBV5-1
CASSSASGGREETQYF,TGTGCTAGCAGCTCGGCTAGCGGGGGGAGAGAAGAGACCCAGTACTTC,NA,TRBJ2-5,TRBD2,16,TRBV7-7
CASTTGYEQYF,TGTGCCAGCACTACAGGGTACGAGCAGTACTTC,once,TRBJ2-7,NA,11,TRBV6-5
CASSLAPGAPGFF,TGTGCCAGCAGCTTAGCGCCGGGAGCCCCGGGGTTCTTT,NA,TRBJ1-1,NA,13,TRBV7-9
CASSLYYGYTF,TGTGCCAGTAGTCTTTACTATGGCTACACCTTC,once,TRBJ1-2,NA,11,TRBV19
CASSQDRQTQYF,TGCGCCAGCAGCCAAGACAGGCAGACCCAGTACTTC,NA,TRBJ2-5,NA,12,TRBV4-1
CASTLQANSGANVLTF,TGTGCCAGCACCCTACAGGCAAACTCTGGGGCCAACGTCCTGACTTTC,NA,TRBJ2-6,NA,16,TRBV11-2
CASSPRSSGGAWQETQYF,TGTGCCAGCAGCCCCCGTAGTAGCGGGGGGGCCTGGCAAGAGACCCAGTACTTC,NA,TRBJ2-5,TRBD2,18,TRBV7-2
CASSQRYEQYF,TGTGCCAGCAGCCAACGTTACGAGCAGTACTTC,NA,TRBJ2-7,NA,11,TRBV14
CASSPTRNTEAFF,TGTGCCAGCAGCCCGACACGGAACACTGAAGCTTTCTTT,NA,TRBJ1-1,NA,13,TRBV5-6
CANTERQDYGYTF,TGTGCCAACACCGAGAGACAGGACTATGGCTACACCTTC,NA,TRBJ1-2,NA,13,TRBV10-3
CASSGQLAGYNEQFF,TGTGCCAGCAGCGGCCAGCTAGCGGGTTACAATGAGCAGTTCTTC,NA,TRBJ2-1,TRBD2,15,TRBV9
CASGLVRQKISYEQYF,TGTGCTAGTGGTTTGGTAAGACAGAAAATCTCCTACGAGCAGTACTTC,NA,TRBJ2-7,NA,16,TRBV12-5
CASSGGAYTDTQYF,TGTGCCAGTAGTGGGGGGGCGTACACAGATACGCAGTATTTT,NA,TRBJ2-3,NA,14,TRBV19
CAWGTPNQPQHF,TGTGCCTGGGGAACACCCAATCAGCCCCAGCATTTT,NA,TRBJ1-5,NA,12,TRBV30
CASSLGTGGTGELFF,TGCGCCAGCAGCCTCGGGACAGGGGGGACCGGGGAGCTGTTTTTT,few,TRBJ2-2,TRBD1,15,TRBV5-1
CATSRPGGGGNIQYF,TGTGCCACCAGCAGACCCGGCGGGGGAGGAAACATTCAGTACTTC,NA,TRBJ2-4,TRBD2,15,TRBV15
CASSLFKRGNTEAFF,TGTGCCAGTAGCCTTTTCAAAAGGGGCAACACTGAAGCTTTCTTT,NA,TRBJ1-1,NA,15,TRBV19
CASSESTGSFSNQPQHF,TGTGCCAGCAGTGAGTCAACAGGGTCTTTTAGCAATCAGCCCCAGCATTTT,NA,TRBJ1-5,NA,17,TRBV6-1
CASSPNPGPDYGYTF,TGTGCCAGCTCACCGAACCCAGGGCCGGACTATGGCTACACCTTC,few,TRBJ1-2,NA,15,TRBV18
CASSQTETLQYF,TGTGCCAGCAGCCAGACAGAAACTCTTCAGTACTTC,NA,TRBJ2-7,NA,12,TRBV14
CASRGTSGAFNNEQFF,TGCGCCAGCAGAGGGACTAGCGGGGCTTTCAACAATGAGCAGTTCTTC,NA,TRBJ2-1,TRBD2,16,TRBV5-1
CASSQEWAGASRAFF,TGTGCCAGCAGCCAAGAATGGGCGGGGGCTTCCAGGGCTTTCTTT,NA,TRBJ1-1,NA,15,TRBV3-1/TRBV3-2
CASSYSGLVADTQYF,TGTGCCAGCAGTTACTCAGGACTAGTCGCAGATACGCAGTATTTT,NA,TRBJ2-3,TRBD2,15,TRBV6-5
CASSSQGSGYNEQFF,TGCGCCAGCAGCTCACAGGGAAGTGGGTACAATGAGCAGTTCTTC,NA,TRBJ2-1,NA,15,TRBV5-1
CASSRTVNFGNSPLHF,TGTGCCAGCAGCCGGACAGTAAATTTCGGTAATTCACCCCTCCACTTT,few,TRBJ1-6,NA,16,TRBV7-9
CASSFRVLPPGQSSYEQYF,TGTGCCAGCAGTTTCCGAGTACTACCACCGGGACAGAGCTCCTACGAGCAGTACTTC,NA,TRBJ2-7,TRBD1,19,TRBV27
CASAGMGNQPQHF,TGTGCCAGCGCGGGAATGGGCAATCAGCCCCAGCATTTT,NA,TRBJ1-5,NA,13,TRBV5-5
CASYSTTGSYEQYF,TGCGCCAGCTACTCCACCACCGGGAGCTACGAGCAGTACTTC,once,TRBJ2-7,NA,14,TRBV5-1